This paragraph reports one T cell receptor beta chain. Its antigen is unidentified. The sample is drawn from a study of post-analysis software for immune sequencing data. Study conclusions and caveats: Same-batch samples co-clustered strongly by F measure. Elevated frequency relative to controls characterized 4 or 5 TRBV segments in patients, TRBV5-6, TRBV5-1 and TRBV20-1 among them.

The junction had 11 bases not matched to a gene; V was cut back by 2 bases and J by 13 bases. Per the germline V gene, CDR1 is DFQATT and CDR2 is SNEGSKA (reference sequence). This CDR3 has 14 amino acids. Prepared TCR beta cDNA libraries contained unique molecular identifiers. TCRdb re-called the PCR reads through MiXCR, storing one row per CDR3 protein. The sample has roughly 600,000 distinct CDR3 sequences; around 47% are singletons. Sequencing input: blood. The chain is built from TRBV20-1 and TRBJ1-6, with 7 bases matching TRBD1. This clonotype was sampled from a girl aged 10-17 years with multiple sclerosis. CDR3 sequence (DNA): TGCAGTGCTAGACGGAAGGCGTCACAGGGGCCCCTCCACTTT. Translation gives CSARRKASQGPLHF.